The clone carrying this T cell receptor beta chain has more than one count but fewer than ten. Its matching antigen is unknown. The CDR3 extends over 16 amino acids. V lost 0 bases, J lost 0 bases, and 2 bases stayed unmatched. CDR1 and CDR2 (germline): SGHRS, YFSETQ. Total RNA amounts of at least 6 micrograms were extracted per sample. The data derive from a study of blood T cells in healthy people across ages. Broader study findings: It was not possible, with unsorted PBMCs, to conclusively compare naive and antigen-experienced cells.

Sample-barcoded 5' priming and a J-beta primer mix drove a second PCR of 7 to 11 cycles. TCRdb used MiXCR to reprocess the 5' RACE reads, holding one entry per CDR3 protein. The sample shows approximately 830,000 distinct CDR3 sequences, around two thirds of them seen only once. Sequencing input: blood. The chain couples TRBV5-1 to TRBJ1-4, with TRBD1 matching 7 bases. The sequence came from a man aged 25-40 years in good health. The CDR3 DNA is TGCGCCAGCAGCTTGGCAGGGGGAACAACTAATGAAAAACTGTTTTTT. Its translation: CASSLAGGTTNEKLFF. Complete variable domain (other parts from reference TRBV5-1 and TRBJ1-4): KAGVTQTPRYLIKTRGQQVTLSCSPISGHRSVSWYQQTPGQGLQFLFEYFSETQRNKGNFPGRFSGRQFSNSRSEMNVSTLELGDSALYLCASSLAGGTTNEKLFFGSGTQLSVL.